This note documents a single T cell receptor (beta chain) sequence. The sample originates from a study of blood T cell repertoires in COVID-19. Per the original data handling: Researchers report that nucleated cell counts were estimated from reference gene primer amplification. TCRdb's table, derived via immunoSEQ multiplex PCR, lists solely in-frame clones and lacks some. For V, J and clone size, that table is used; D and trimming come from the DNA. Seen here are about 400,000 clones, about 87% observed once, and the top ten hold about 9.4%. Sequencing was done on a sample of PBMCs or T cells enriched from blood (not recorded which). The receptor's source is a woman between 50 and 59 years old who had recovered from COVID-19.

CDR3 protein: CASSQVSRAYNEQFF. The CDR3 nucleotides are TGTGCCAGCAGCCAAGTGTCGAGAGCCTACAATGAGCAGTTCTTC. The J gene is TRBJ2-1, the V gene TRBV3-1 (or the pseudogene TRBV3-2); D uncertain. The germline V gene encodes CDR1 LGHDT and CDR2 YNNKEL (reference sequence). V lost 1 base and J 2 bases, leaving 9 bases between the germline ends. CDR3 length equals 15 residues.